The T cell receptor beta chain under discussion was sequenced for a study of cytomegalovirus exposure and HLA in healthy donors. Points from the study as a whole: Across donors, most TCRs were seen rarely, yet some public ones were widespread.

Vbeta (60) and Jbeta (13) primers were used in the PCR. TCRdb's copy holds only in-frame clones and misses some; the assay was immunoSEQ multiplex PCR. The data hold approximately 140,000 clones, with about three quarters observed a single time. Comments on this clone: What it binds is unknown.

CDR3 length: 15 residues. Germline-derived CDR1 and CDR2 are SEHNR and FQNEAQ (reference sequence). V was shortened by 2 bases and J by 2 bases, with 10 bases between the two germline ends. The sequenced sample consisted of PBMCs. This receptor was taken from a man in his forties in good health and CMV-seropositive. The chain carries TRBV7-9 and TRBJ2-1, with D tentatively TRBD1 (7 bases). The CDR3 spells CASSLQGGAYNEQFF. The CDR3 nucleotides are TGTGCCAGCAGCTTACAGGGGGGTGCCTACAATGAGCAGTTCTTC. The full variable domain, completed using reference TRBV7-9 and TRBJ2-1, is DTGVSQNPRHKITKRGQNVTFRCDPISEHNRLYWYRQTLGQGPEFLTYFQNEAQLEKSRLLSDRFSAERPKGSFSTLEIQRTEQGDSAMYLCASSLQGGAYNEQFFGPGTRLTVL.